The clone carrying this TCR beta chain came up a few times. Its antigen remains unidentified. The sample is drawn from a study of early T cells in non-severe SARS-CoV-2 infection. Study at large: Sequenced material consisted of bulk RNA (from unsorted whole blood), and chains were unpaired. Whole-study findings and limits: VDJdb matching skewed toward anti-spike CD8 responses, missing private and CD4 specificities.

The CDR3 length is 14 residues. V was pared by 7 bases and J by 6 bases, with 5 bases of the junction left unmatched. Germline CDR1 is SQVTM and CDR2 is ANQGSEA. Individual cDNA molecules were tagged with unique molecular identifiers, the study reported. TCRdb reprocessed the 5' RACE reads via MiXCR and lists one record per CDR3 protein. The profile shows roughly 62,000 distinct CDR3 sequences, roughly 8.4% of them singletons. The TCR comes from an adult who was a healthcare worker with PCR-confirmed SARS-CoV-2 infection or an uninfected control (not recorded which). The sample consisted of whole blood. The chain couples TRBV29-1 to TRBJ2-1; 14 bases agree with TRBD2. The CDR3 region is CSATGTSGSNEQFF. CDR3 bases: TGCAGCGCCACCGGGACTAGCGGGAGCAATGAGCAGTTCTTC.